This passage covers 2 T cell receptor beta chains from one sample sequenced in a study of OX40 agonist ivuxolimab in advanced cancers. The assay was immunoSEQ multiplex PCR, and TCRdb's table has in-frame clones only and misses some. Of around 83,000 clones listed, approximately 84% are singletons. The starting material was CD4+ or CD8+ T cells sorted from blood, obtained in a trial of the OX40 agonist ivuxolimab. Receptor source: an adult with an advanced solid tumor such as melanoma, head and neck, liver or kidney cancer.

The CDR3: CASSYGKGRTEAFF. CDR3 DNA: TGTGCCAGCAGTTACGGCAAAGGTCGTACTGAAGCTTTCTTT. The chain recombines TRBV6-5 with TRBJ1-1; D is undetermined. Trimming stripped 2 bases from V and 5 bases from J, with 12 bases between. Germline CDR1 and CDR2: MNHEY and SVGAGI. The CDR3 spans 14 residues.

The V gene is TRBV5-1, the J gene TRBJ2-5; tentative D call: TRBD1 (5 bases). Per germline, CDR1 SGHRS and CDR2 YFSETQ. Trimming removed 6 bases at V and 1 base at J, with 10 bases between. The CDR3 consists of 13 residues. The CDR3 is CASTGNLQETQYF. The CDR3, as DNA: TGCGCCAGCACAGGGAACCTCCAAGAGACCCAGTACTTC.